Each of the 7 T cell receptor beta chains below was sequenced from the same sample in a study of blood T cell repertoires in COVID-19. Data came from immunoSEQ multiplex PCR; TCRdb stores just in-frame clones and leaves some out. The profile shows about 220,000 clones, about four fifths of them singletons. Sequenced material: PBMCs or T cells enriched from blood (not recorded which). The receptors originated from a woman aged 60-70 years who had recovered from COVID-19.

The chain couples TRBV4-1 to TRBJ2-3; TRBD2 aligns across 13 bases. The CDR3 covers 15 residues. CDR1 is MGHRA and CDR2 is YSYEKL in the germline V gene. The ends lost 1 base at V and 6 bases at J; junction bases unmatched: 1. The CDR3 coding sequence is TGCGCCAGCAGCCAAGGGACTAGCGGGGGCGATACGCAGTATTTT. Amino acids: CASSQGTSGGDTQYF.

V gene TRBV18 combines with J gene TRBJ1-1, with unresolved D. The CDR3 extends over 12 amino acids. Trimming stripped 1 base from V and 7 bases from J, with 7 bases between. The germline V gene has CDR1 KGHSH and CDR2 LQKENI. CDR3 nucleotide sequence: TGTGCCAGCTCACCACTTGGAGTTGAAGCTTTCTTT. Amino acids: CASSPLGVEAFF.

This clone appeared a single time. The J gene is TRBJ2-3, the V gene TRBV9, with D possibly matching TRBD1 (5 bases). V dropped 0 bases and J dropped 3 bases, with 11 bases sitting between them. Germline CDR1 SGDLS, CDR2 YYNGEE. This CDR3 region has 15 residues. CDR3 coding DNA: TGTGCCAGCAGCGTAGGTGGGGCCCGTACAGATACGCAGTATTTT. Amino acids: CASSVGGARTDTQYF.

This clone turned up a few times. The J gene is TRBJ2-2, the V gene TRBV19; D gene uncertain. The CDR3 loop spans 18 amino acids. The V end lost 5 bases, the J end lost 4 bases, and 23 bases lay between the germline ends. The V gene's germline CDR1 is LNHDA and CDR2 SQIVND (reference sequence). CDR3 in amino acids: CASSWADTPTHPTGELFF. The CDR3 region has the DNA TGTGCCAGTAGTTGGGCAGACACTCCTACGCACCCCACCGGGGAGCTGTTTTTT.

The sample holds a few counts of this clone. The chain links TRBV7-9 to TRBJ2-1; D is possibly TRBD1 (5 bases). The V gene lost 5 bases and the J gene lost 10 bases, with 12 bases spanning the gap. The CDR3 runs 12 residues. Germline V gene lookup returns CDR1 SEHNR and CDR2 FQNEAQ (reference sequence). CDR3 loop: CASSPQGSEQFF. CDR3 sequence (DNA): TGTGCCAGCAGCCCTCAGGGAAGCGAGCAGTTCTTC.

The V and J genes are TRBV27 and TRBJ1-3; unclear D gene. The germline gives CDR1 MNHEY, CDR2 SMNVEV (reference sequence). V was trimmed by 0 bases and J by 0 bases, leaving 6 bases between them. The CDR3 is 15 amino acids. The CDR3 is CASSLSPSSGNTIYF. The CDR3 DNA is TGTGCCAGCAGTTTATCCCCCAGCTCTGGAAACACCATATATTTT.

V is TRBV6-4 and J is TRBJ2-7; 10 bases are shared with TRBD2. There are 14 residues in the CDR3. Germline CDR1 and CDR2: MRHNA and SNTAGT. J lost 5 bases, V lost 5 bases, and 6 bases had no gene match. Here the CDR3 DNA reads TGTGCCAGCAGTCCTAGCGGGAGTATCCACGAGCAGTACTTC. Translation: CASSPSGSIHEQYF.